The T cell receptor (beta chain) under discussion was sequenced for a study of cytomegalovirus exposure and HLA in healthy donors. Vbeta (60) and Jbeta (13) primers were used in the PCR. TCRdb keeps only in-frame clones here, not all; method: immunoSEQ multiplex PCR. The sample yields hundreds of thousands of clones, 85% to 90% seen once. Germline V CDR1 and CDR2: SSHAT, FNYEAQ (reference sequence). CDR3 size: 17 residues. As to this clone: An end of the junction does not agree with germline; a read error may underlie this.

The chain couples TRBV7-7 to TRBJ2-2, with TRBD2 matching 11 bases. Sequencing was performed on PBMCs. The TCR comes from a woman aged 18-29 years in good health and CMV-seronegative. CDR3 sequence (DNA): TGTGCTAGCAGCGCCCGGCTAGCGGGGGGACTCACCGGGGAGCTGTTTTTT. Translating gives CASSARLAGGLTGELFF.